These 25 T cell receptor beta chains came from one sample sequenced in a study of T cell clonotyping in hematopoietic cell transplantation. The sample's time point: recipient sample about 28 days before transplant, after cytoreduction. Sequenced by immunoSEQ multiplex PCR; TCRdb stores in-frame clones only, minus some. This table holds 25,000 to 35,000 clones, 90% to 95% found once. Sample: peripheral blood mononuclear cells, taken before stem cell transplant. These receptors were collected from a man in his fifties with acute myeloid leukemia. Some clones in this sample may be carry-over from other donors' samples.

The chain is built from TRBV5-1 and TRBJ2-1, with D possibly matching TRBD2 (5 bases). In germline, CDR1 is SGHRS, CDR2 YFSETQ. V lost 0 bases, J lost 8 bases, and 12 bases lay in between. The CDR3 has 14 residues. CDR3 DNA sequence: TGCGCCAGCAGCTTGGAGGATAGCGTAGATGAGCAGTTCTTC. Encoded protein: CASSLEDSVDEQFF.

V usage is TRBV30 and J usage is TRBJ1-2; 8 bases align to TRBD1. The germline V gene encodes CDR1 GTSNPN and CDR2 SVGIG (reference sequence). V gave up 3 bases and J gave up 6 bases; unmatched junction bases: 3. The CDR3 covers 12 residues. The CDR3 DNA reads TGTGCCTGGAGGGACAGGGTTGATGGCTACACCTTC. It codes for CAWRDRVDGYTF.

The rearrangement joins TRBV6-5 to TRBJ2-3, with 7 bases aligning to TRBD1. V shed 2 bases and J 3 bases; nucleotides not matched to a gene: 2. The germline V gene encodes CDR1 MNHEY and CDR2 SVGAGI. The CDR3 spans 14 residues. The DNA of the CDR3 is TGTGCCAGCAGTTACGAGGGGGCGACAGATACGCAGTATTTT. It is translated as CASSYEGATDTQYF.

The chain uses TRBV5-1 and TRBJ2-3; no definite D call. The V end was cut by 0 bases, the J end by 2 bases, with 10 bases between. CDR1 and CDR2 from the germline V gene are SGHRS and YFSETQ. The CDR3 is 15 amino acids. The CDR3 here is CASSLDTGPTDTQYF. The CDR3 coding sequence is TGCGCCAGCAGCTTGGATACGGGCCCCACAGATACGCAGTATTTT.

The chain has TRBV29-1 and TRBJ2-5; D call uncertain. Trimming cost V 5 bases and J 5 bases, with 18 bases left between them. In germline, CDR1 is SQVTM, CDR2 ANQGSEA. The CDR3 has 14 amino acids. Here the CDR3 reads CSVRASLGMETQYF. CDR3 in DNA: TGCAGCGTTCGGGCCTCTCTCGGTATGGAGACCCAGTACTTC. Together with reference TRBV29-1 and TRBJ2-5, the CDR3 gives the full variable domain: SAVISQKPSRDICQRGTSLTIQCQVDSQVTMMFWYRQQPGQSLTLIATANQGSEATYESGFVIDKFPISRPNLTFSTLTVSNMSPEDSSIYLCSVRASLGMETQYFGPGTRLLVL.

This chain links TRBV27 with TRBJ2-7, with D possibly TRBD1 on 6 matching bases. V lost 5 bases, J lost 0 bases, and 14 bases lay in between. CDR1 is MNHEY, CDR2 SMNVEV, per germline (reference sequence). The CDR3 is made up of 15 amino acids. The CDR3 DNA is TGTGCCAGCAGTGTAGACAGGATTAGCTCCTACGAGCAGTACTTC. Translated: CASSVDRISSYEQYF.

This clone was seen a few times. The chain couples TRBV28 to TRBJ2-4; TRBD1 is a possible D gene (6 bases). Between the trimmed V and J ends, which lost 6 bases and 6 bases, there was a span of 18 bases. The germline V gene encodes CDR1 MDHEN and CDR2 SYDVKM. This CDR3 spans 15 amino acids. The CDR3 region is CASSPVGAGGNIQYF. In DNA, the CDR3 is TGTGCCAGCAGCCCCGTGGGGGCAGGAGGAAACATTCAGTACTTC.

The gene calls are TRBV5-1 and TRBJ2-7, with D possibly TRBD2 on 5 matching bases. This CDR3 has 14 amino acids. Germline V lookup: CDR1 SGHRS, CDR2 YFSETQ. V shed 0 bases and J shed 3 bases, with 10 bases lying between them. The CDR3 nucleotides read TGCGCCAGCAGCTTGGGGGCGGGTCTCTACGAGCAGTACTTC. Translating it yields CASSLGAGLYEQYF.

This chain links TRBV27 with TRBJ2-7; the D gene could be TRBD1 or TRBD2 (5 bases each). Germline V gene sequence: CDR1 MNHEY, CDR2 SMNVEV (reference sequence). The CDR3 contains 12 residues. Trimming left V 6 bases short and J 2 bases short, with 8 bases between. The CDR3 DNA is TGTGCCAGCAGGGGGGACCCCTACGAGCAGTACTTC. This gives the protein CASRGDPYEQYF.

The V call is TRBV2, the J call TRBJ2-7; the match to TRBD1 covers 10 bases. The length of the CDR3 is 13 residues. In germline, CDR1 is SNHLY, CDR2 FYNNEI. V gave up 7 bases and J gave up 5 bases; unmatched junction bases: 5. The CDR3 reads CASMGDRGHEQYF. The DNA for the CDR3 is TGTGCCAGCATGGGGGACAGGGGCCACGAGCAGTACTTC.

This chain links TRBV10-1 with TRBJ2-1, with TRBD2 identical over 13 bases. CDR1 and CDR2 (germline): WNHNN, SYGVQD (reference sequence). V lost 3 bases, J lost 8 bases, and 4 bases stayed unmatched. The CDR3 is 15 amino acids. The DNA for the CDR3 is TGCGCCAGCAGTGAAGGACTAGCGGGAGCGTATGAGCAGTTCTTC. Its protein product is CASSEGLAGAYEQFF.

V gene TRBV5-8 combines with J gene TRBJ2-7; D gene uncertain. Trimming pared 0 bases from V and 6 bases from J, leaving 4 bases between. Germline V CDR1 and CDR2: SGHTS, YDEGEE. The CDR3 consists of 11 residues. In nucleotides, the CDR3 is TGTGCCAGCAGCTTGGCTCTCGAGCAGTACTTC. The encoded protein is CASSLALEQYF.

The gene calls are TRBV7-2 and TRBJ2-7; 13 bases are shared with TRBD2. The length of the CDR3 is 16 residues. Unmatched junction bases numbered 4, after V lost 5 bases and J lost 0 bases. Germline V gives CDR1 SGHTA, CDR2 FQGNSA. Written as DNA, the CDR3 is TGTGCCAGCAGCCCGACTAGCGGGGGGATCTCCTACGAGCAGTACTTC. This encodes CASSPTSGGISYEQYF.

V gene TRBV14 combines with J gene TRBJ2-2; D is perhaps TRBD2 (6 bases). CDR1 is SGHDN, CDR2 FVKESK, per germline. Deletions cut 1 base from V and 4 bases from J, with 7 bases between. The CDR3 extends over 14 amino acids. CDR3 DNA sequence: TGTGCCAGCAGCCAAGTCGGGGGCACCGGGGAGCTGTTTTTT. Translation gives CASSQVGGTGELFF.

This sequence joins TRBV6-6 and TRBJ2-2; 8 bases match TRBD1. The trim removed 6 bases at V and 3 bases at J, leaving 6 bases unmatched. The V gene's germline CDR1 is MNHNY and CDR2 SVGAGI (reference sequence). This CDR3 contains 15 residues. CDR3 in DNA: TGTGCCAGCAGGAGTCAGGGGGCGGACACCGGGGAGCTGTTTTTT. Translating it yields CASRSQGADTGELFF.

This sequence joins TRBV19 and TRBJ2-7; 10 bases line up with TRBD2. Trimming at V came to 1 base and at J to 4 bases, leaving 4 bases not matched to a gene. This CDR3 region has 15 residues. Germline lookup yields CDR1 LNHDA and CDR2 SQIVND (reference sequence). The CDR3 DNA reads as TGTGCCAGTAGTATAGCGACTAGCGGGTTATACGAGCAGTACTTC. It translates to CASSIATSGLYEQYF.

The rearrangement uses TRBV5-8 and TRBJ1-2; the match to TRBD1 covers 10 bases. The germline gives CDR1 SGHTS, CDR2 YDEGEE. This CDR3 is 14 amino acids long. Trimming at V came to 4 bases and at J to 4 bases, leaving 4 bases not matched to a gene. The CDR3 is CASSRDRGFYGYTF. As DNA, the CDR3 is TGTGCCAGCAGCCGGGACAGGGGTTTCTATGGCTACACCTTC.

The chain has TRBV4-3 and TRBJ1-5; unclear D gene. The CDR3 contains 14 residues. Germline CDR1 is LGHNA and CDR2 is YSLEER. The V and J ends lost 1 base and 7 bases respectively, with 11 bases between them. CDR3 region: CASSQGTLSQPQHF. The DNA for the CDR3 is TGCGCCAGCAGCCAAGGTACACTTAGCCAGCCCCAGCATTTT.

This rearrangement joins TRBV29-1 to TRBJ2-5; 15 bases line up with TRBD2. V lost 7 bases, J lost 4 bases, and 10 bases stayed unmatched. Germline V gene data show CDR1 as SQVTM and CDR2 as ANQGSEA. The CDR3 has 16 amino acids. Written as DNA, the CDR3 is TGCAGCGGTGGGACTAGCGGGAGGCCCGGGGGAGAGACCCAGTACTTC. Its protein product is CSGGTSGRPGGETQYF.

The chain links TRBV4-3 to TRBJ1-4, with D possibly TRBD1 on 5 matching bases. In germline, CDR1 is LGHNA, CDR2 YSLEER. The V gene lost 5 bases and the J gene lost 0 bases, with 13 bases spanning the gap. The CDR3 loop spans 16 amino acids. The CDR3 nucleotides are TGCGCCAGCAGCTCCGGGGGGATGGCAACTAATGAAAAACTGTTTTTT. It yields the protein CASSSGGMATNEKLFF.

The rearrangement joins TRBV29-1 to TRBJ1-1; possible D gene TRBD1, 5 bases. Germline CDR1 SQVTM, CDR2 ANQGSEA. V was clipped by 6 bases and J by 6 bases, with 17 bases between them. This CDR3 is 13 amino acids long. CDR3 sequence: CSVVIGPGAEAFF. The CDR3 nucleotides read TGCAGCGTCGTAATCGGTCCGGGGGCTGAAGCTTTCTTT.

This chain joins TRBV19 and TRBJ2-5, with D possibly TRBD2 on 7 matching bases. Germline lookup yields CDR1 LNHDA and CDR2 SQIVND (reference sequence). Trimming took off 7 bases at V and 5 bases at J, with 17 bases between the two ends. CDR3 size: 14 residues. The CDR3 sequence: CASTEGGAGETQYF. DNA for the CDR3: TGTGCCAGTACCGAGGGGGGGGCTGGTGAGACCCAGTACTTC.

J is TRBJ2-6 and V is TRBV19, with TRBD1 as a possible D gene (5 bases). The CDR3 totals 17 residues. Trimming removed 3 bases from V and 1 base from J, with 13 bases in between. Germline assignment: CDR1 LNHDA and CDR2 SQIVND (reference sequence). The CDR3, as DNA: TGTGCCAGTAGTATCGGGCAGGGCGTTTCTGGGGCCAACGTCCTGACTTTC. It codes for CASSIGQGVSGANVLTF.

This sequence joins TRBV7-6 and TRBJ2-3, with 9 bases identical to TRBD2. From germline, CDR1 is SGHVS and CDR2 FNYEAQ. The CDR3 has 18 amino acids. Trimming cost V 1 base and J 0 bases; bases outside gene matches: 8. CDR3 nucleotide sequence: TGTGCCAGCAGCTTAGGGGCTAGCGGGGACCTTAGCACAGATACGCAGTATTTT. Translation gives CASSLGASGDLSTDTQYF.

The genes are TRBV29-1 and TRBJ2-5; the D gene is possibly TRBD1 (5 bases). Germline-derived CDR1 and CDR2 are SQVTM and ANQGSEA. V was trimmed by 6 bases and J by 4 bases, leaving 15 bases between them. There are 13 residues in the CDR3. The CDR3 reads CSVRKGAGETQYF. The DNA of the CDR3 is TGCAGCGTCCGGAAAGGGGCAGGAGAGACCCAGTACTTC.